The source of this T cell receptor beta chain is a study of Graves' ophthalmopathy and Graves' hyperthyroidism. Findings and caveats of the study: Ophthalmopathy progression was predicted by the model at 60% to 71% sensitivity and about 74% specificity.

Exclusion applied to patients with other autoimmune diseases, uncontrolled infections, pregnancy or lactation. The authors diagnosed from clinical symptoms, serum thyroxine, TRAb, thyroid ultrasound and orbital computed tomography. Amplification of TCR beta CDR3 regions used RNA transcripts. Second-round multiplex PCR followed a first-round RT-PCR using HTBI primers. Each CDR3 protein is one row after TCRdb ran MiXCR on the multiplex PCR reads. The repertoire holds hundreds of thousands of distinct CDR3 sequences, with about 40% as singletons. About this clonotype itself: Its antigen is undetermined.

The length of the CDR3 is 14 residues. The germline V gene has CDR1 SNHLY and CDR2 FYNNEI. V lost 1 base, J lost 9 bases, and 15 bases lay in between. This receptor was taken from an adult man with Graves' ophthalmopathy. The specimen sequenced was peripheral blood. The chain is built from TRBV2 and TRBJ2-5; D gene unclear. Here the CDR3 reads CASSEVTSNQPQYF. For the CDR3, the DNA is TGTGCCAGCAGTGAAGTGACAAGCAATCAGCCCCAGTACTTC.